The 9 T cell receptor beta chains reported below all come from one sample, sequenced in a study of molecular identifiers for immune sequencing clone quantification. TCRdb itself ran the PCR reads through MiXCR, one entry per CDR3 protein. This table has under 650,000 distinct CDR3 sequences, nearly 20% appearing once. The sequencing sample was made of naive CD8+ T cells from blood, with Jurkat cell RNA spiked in. Noted subset: FACS-sorted CD8+CD4-CCR7+CD45RA+ naive T cells. Source of these receptors: a human donor in good health. Some libraries in this study had Jurkat cell RNA spiked in.

This clonotype was recorded many times. This chain links TRBV4-1 with TRBJ2-1; TRBD1 aligns across 9 bases. The V gene end was trimmed by 4 bases and the J gene end by 4 bases; junction bases not matched to a gene: 5. This CDR3 has 15 residues. The germline V gene has CDR1 MGHRA and CDR2 YSYEKL. The DNA for the CDR3 is TGCGCCAGCAGCCCCGACAGGGGGGGATACAATGAGCAGTTCTTC. This encodes CASSPDRGGYNEQFF.

About this clonotype: A read error is possible here, since a much larger clone lies one base away. The V call is TRBV12-3 or TRBV12-4, the J call TRBJ1-2; TRBD1 might be the D (5 bases). The CDR3 runs 15 residues. This CDR3 is CASSLPGRPLYGYAF. The CDR3 nucleotides read TGTGCCAGCAGTCTACCGGGACGCCCTCTGTACGGCTACGCCTTC.

V and J are TRBV27 and TRBJ2-7; D not certain. The CDR3 is made up of 15 amino acids. Germline CDR1 MNHEY, CDR2 SMNVEV (reference sequence). V lost 3 bases and J lost 0, with 12 bases in between. For the CDR3, the DNA is TGTGCCAGCAGTTTCGGTATGTCAGGCTCCTACGAGCAGTACTTC. This gives the protein CASSFGMSGSYEQYF.

As to this clonotype: This likely reflects a read error, since a far larger clone is one base away. The J gene is TRBJ1-1, the V gene TRBV11-2; a possible D gene is TRBD1 (6 bases). CDR1 is SGHAT and CDR2 is FQNNGV in the germline V gene. The CDR3 spans 15 residues. V was cut by 4 bases and J by 0 bases, with 12 bases left in between. CDR3 loop: CASSSLQGVNTEAFF. The CDR3 DNA is TGTGCCAGCAGCTCCTTACAGGGAGTGAACACTGAAGCTTTCTTT.

This clonotype was detected ten times or more. The rearrangement joins TRBV7-6 to TRBJ2-5, with a possible D match to TRBD1 (5 bases). The CDR3 covers 12 residues. Germline lookup yields CDR1 SGHVS and CDR2 FNYEAQ. The V gene lost 10 bases and the J gene lost 4 bases, with 13 bases spanning the gap. CDR3 in DNA: TGTGCCACACAGGACACGGGAGAGACCCAGTACTTC. It specifies CATQDTGETQYF.

Turning to this clonotype: A much larger clone differs by one base, so this may be a read error. The V gene is TRBV7-6, the J gene TRBJ2-1, with TRBD2 as a possible D gene (6 bases). In germline, CDR1 is SGHVS, CDR2 FNYEAQ. This CDR3 spans 15 amino acids. In DNA, the CDR3 is TGTGCCAGCAGCCCTACGGTGGCGGGATACAATGAGCAGCTCTTC. Its translation: CASSPTVAGYNEQLF.

Remarks on this clonotype: This may stem from a read error, because a much larger clone lies one nucleotide away. V and J are TRBV25-1 and TRBJ2-1, with a tentative D call TRBD1 (6 bases). This CDR3 is 15 amino acids long. Germline V lookup: CDR1 MGHDK, CDR2 SYGVNS. Trimming stripped 4 bases from V and 2 bases from J, with 12 bases between. The CDR3 DNA follows: TGTGCCAGCAGTGTACAGGGACGAGCCTACAATGAGCAGTTCTTC. Translating it yields CASSVQGRAYNEQFF. Drawing the rest from reference TRBV25-1 and TRBJ2-1, the complete variable domain is EADIYQTPRYLVIGTGKKITLECSQTMGHDKMYWYQQDPGMELHLIHYSYGVNSTEKGDLSSESTVSRIRTEHFPLTLESARPSHTSQYLCASSVQGRAYNEQFFGPGTRLTVL.

Many counts were recorded for this clonotype. The chain couples TRBV4-1 to TRBJ1-1, with 10 bases that match TRBD1. V lost 4 bases to trimming and J lost 10 bases; unmatched junction nucleotides: 9. Germline assignment: CDR1 MGHRA and CDR2 YSYEKL. This CDR3 is built from 14 residues. CDR3 loop: CASSPGQGGFVAFF. The CDR3 DNA reads as TGCGCCAGCAGCCCCGGACAGGGGGGATTTGTAGCTTTCTTT.

This clonotype was observed many times. The genes are TRBV30 and TRBJ2-2; no definite D call. The germline V and J ends were trimmed by 0 bases and 3 bases, with 5 bases remaining between them. The germline CDR1 and CDR2 sequences are GTSNPN and SVGIG (reference sequence). The CDR3 extends over 13 amino acids. The chain's CDR3 is CAWSVTYTGELFF. The CDR3 coding sequence is TGTGCCTGGAGTGTAACCTACACCGGGGAGCTGTTTTTT.